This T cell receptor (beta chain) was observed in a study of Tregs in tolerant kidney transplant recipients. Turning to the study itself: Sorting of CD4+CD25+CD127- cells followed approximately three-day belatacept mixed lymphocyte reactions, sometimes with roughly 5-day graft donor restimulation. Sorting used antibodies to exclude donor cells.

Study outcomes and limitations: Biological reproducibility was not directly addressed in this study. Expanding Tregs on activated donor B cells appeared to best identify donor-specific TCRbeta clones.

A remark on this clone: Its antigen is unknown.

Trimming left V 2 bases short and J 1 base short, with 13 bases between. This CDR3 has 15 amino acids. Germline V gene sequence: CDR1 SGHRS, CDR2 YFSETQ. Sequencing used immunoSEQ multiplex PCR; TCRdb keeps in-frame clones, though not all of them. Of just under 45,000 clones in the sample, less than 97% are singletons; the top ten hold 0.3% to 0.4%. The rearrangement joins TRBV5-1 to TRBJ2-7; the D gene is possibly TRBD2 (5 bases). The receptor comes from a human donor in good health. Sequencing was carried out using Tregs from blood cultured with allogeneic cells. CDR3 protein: CASSFRPERSYEQYF. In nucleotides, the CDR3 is TGCGCCAGCAGCTTCCGGCCCGAGCGGTCCTACGAGCAGTACTTC.